Below are 22 T cell receptor beta chains sequenced from a single sample in a study of regulatory T cells in long-lasting Graves disease. Time point indicated: newly diagnosed GD, antithyroid drugs for less than 3 months. Scientists built the TCR library using RNA that was extracted from PBMCs. iRepertoire HTBI primers and Arm-PCR of CDR3 regions built TCR beta libraries. In TCRdb, the multiplex PCR reads were re-called with MiXCR into one record per CDR3 protein. Here the sample spans approximately 360,000 distinct CDR3 sequences, approximately 12% being singletons. The same sample was also used in a study of T cells in Graves' hyperthyroidism and ophthalmopathy.

This material consisted of peripheral blood mononuclear cells (PBMCs), taken at new diagnosis, from a patient treated with antithyroid drugs. The receptor source for this set is a woman aged 18-29 years with Graves disease.

This clonotype was observed at least ten times. The chain combines TRBV5-1 with TRBJ1-4; D unclear. The germline V gene encodes CDR1 SGHRS and CDR2 YFSETQ. V gave up 0 bases and J gave up 0 bases, with 9 bases separating them. This CDR3 contains 16 residues. The CDR3 nucleotides read TGCGCCAGCAGCTTGGATAGACACTCAACTAATGAAAAACTGTTTTTT. Translated, it gives CASSLDRHSTNEKLFF. Using reference TRBV5-1 and TRBJ1-4 for the parts outside the CDR3, the full variable domain is KAGVTQTPRYLIKTRGQQVTLSCSPISGHRSVSWYQQTPGQGLQFLFEYFSETQRNKGNFPGRFSGRQFSNSRSEMNVSTLELGDSALYLCASSLDRHSTNEKLFFGSGTQLSVL.

V and J are TRBV9 and TRBJ1-2; D might be TRBD1 (5 bases). This CDR3 is built from 14 residues. V was cut by 5 bases and J by 0 bases, with 11 bases left in between. Germline CDR1 and CDR2: SGDLS and YYNGEE. The CDR3 bases are TGTGCCAGCAGGTCGACAGACACTAACTATGGCTACACCTTC. It is translated as CASRSTDTNYGYTF.

The chain uses TRBV7-9 and TRBJ2-1, with D maybe TRBD1 (5 bases). The CDR3 covers 11 residues. Germline CDR1 reads SEHNR; CDR2 reads FQNEAQ (reference sequence). V was trimmed by 9 bases and J by 6 bases, leaving 9 bases between them. The DNA of the CDR3 is TGTGCCAGTAGGGGTTCCAATGAGCAGTTCTTC. Translated, it gives CASRGSNEQFF.

This chain links TRBV6-2 or TRBV6-3 with TRBJ2-1, with D uncertain. CDR1 MNHEY and CDR2 SVGEGT come from the germline V gene. The CDR3 has 11 residues. V lost 3 bases, J lost 15 bases, and 12 bases lay in between. This chain's CDR3 is CASSYGRGSFF. CDR3 DNA: TGTGCCAGCAGTTATGGGCGCGGTTCGTTCTTC.

This clonotype was picked up many times. The CDR3 loop reads CASSQAGTLNEKLFF. The CDR3 DNA sequence: TGCGCCAGCAGCCAGGCCGGGACCCTTAATGAAAAACTGTTTTTT. This chain uses TRBV4-1 with TRBJ1-4, with D possibly being TRBD1 (5 bases). CDR1 and CDR2 (germline): MGHRA, YSYEKL. The CDR3 runs 15 residues. Deletions cut 3 bases from V and 4 bases from J, with 12 bases between.

This clonotype was seen a few times. The chain uses TRBV6-1 and TRBJ2-1; D unclear. CDR3 length: 13 residues. CDR1 is MNHNS and CDR2 is SASEGT in the germline V gene. The V end lost 5 bases, the J end lost 7 bases, and 12 bases lay between the germline ends. The DNA of the CDR3 is TGTGCCAGCAGTCCGGACGGAAGGAATGAGCAGTTCTTC. The encoded protein is CASSPDGRNEQFF.

As for this clonotype: A single base separates this from a much larger clone, so it may be a read error. Likely a read error: the CDR3 ends without its conserved phenylalanine or tryptophan. The rearrangement links TRBV20-1 to TRBJ1-5; a possible D gene is TRBD1 (6 bases). The V and J ends lost 6 bases and 4 bases respectively, with 13 bases between them. Per germline, CDR1 DFQATT and CDR2 SNEGSKA (reference sequence). This CDR3 is 13 amino acids long. The DNA for the CDR3 is TGCAGTGCAAGACGGGGGCCGAATCAGCCCCAGCATTCT. As protein: CSARRGPNQPQHS.

This clonotype was seen many times. The chain has TRBV12-3 or TRBV12-4 and TRBJ2-2; D is ambiguous. The length of the CDR3 is 13 residues. V was trimmed by 7 bases and J by 1 base, leaving 7 bases between them. In DNA form, the CDR3 reads TGTGCCAGCAAACAGCAGAACACCGGGGAGCTGTTTTTT. This translates into CASKQQNTGELFF.

In its sample, this clonotype was seen a few times. A much larger clone lies one base from this, so it may be a read error. The chain's CDR3 is CSAPGVSGRPYNEQFF. The CDR3 DNA reads TGCAGTGCCCCCGGGGTTAGCGGCCGCCCCTACAATGAGCAGTTCTTC. This sequence joins TRBV20-1 and TRBJ2-1; tentatively, D is TRBD2 (6 bases). This CDR3 spans 16 amino acids. Germline CDR1 is DFQATT and CDR2 is SNEGSKA (reference sequence). V was clipped by 6 bases and J by 2 bases, with 20 bases between them.

The V gene is TRBV19, the J gene TRBJ1-2; D not certain. Looked up from germline, CDR1 is LNHDA and CDR2 is SQIVND (reference sequence). V gave up 5 bases and J gave up 6 bases, with 19 bases separating them. CDR3 length: 15 amino acids. CDR3 residues: CASSPKISFRHGYTF. CDR3 in DNA: TGTGCCAGTAGTCCAAAAATATCCTTTCGGCATGGCTACACCTTC.

This clonotype was recorded many times. The chain uses TRBV9 and TRBJ2-2, with D perhaps TRBD1 (6 bases). The CDR3 has 16 residues. Germline CDR1 is SGDLS and CDR2 is YYNGEE. V was shortened by 3 bases and J by 1 base, with 13 bases between the two germline ends. In DNA, the CDR3 is TGTGCCAGCAGCGAGGGGGTAGCCTTGAACACCGGGGAGCTGTTTTTT. Residues: CASSEGVALNTGELFF. Drawing the rest from reference TRBV9 and TRBJ2-2, the complete variable domain is DSGVTQTPKHLITATGQRVTLRCSPRSGDLSVYWYQQSLDQGLQFLIQYYNGEERAKGNILERFSAQQFPDLHSELNLSSLELGDSALYFCASSEGVALNTGELFFGEGSRLTVL.

The J gene is TRBJ2-3, the V gene TRBV12-3 or TRBV12-4, with TRBD2 identical over 13 bases. The length of the CDR3 is 16 residues. V trimming: 4 bases; J trimming: 8 bases; junction bases outside the gene matches: 9. Here the CDR3 reads CASSSWTSGGTRTQYF. CDR3 coding DNA: TGTGCCAGCAGTTCATGGACTAGCGGGGGTACGCGTACGCAGTATTTT.

This clonotype was seen at least ten times. The chain employs TRBV6-1 and TRBJ2-1; TRBD2 matches at 8 bases. This CDR3 has 15 residues. Germline V gene data show CDR1 as MNHNS and CDR2 as SASEGT. V lost 4 bases to trimming and J lost 6 bases; unmatched junction nucleotides: 8. For the CDR3, the DNA is TGTGCCAGCAGTGTTACGGGGGGGCTCAGCAATGAGCAGTTCTTC. Translated: CASSVTGGLSNEQFF.

This clonotype has ten or more counts. The V and J genes are TRBV11-2 and TRBJ2-1; D perhaps matches TRBD1 (6 bases). V gave up 5 bases and J gave up 0 bases, with 17 bases separating them. The CDR3 contains 17 residues. Germline V gene sequence: CDR1 SGHAT, CDR2 FQNNGV. The DNA of the CDR3 is TGTGCCAGCAGCCCATCGGGACACCTTTTCTCCTACAATGAGCAGTTCTTC. It translates to CASSPSGHLFSYNEQFF.

This clonotype was seen ten or more times. The V and J genes are TRBV6-1 and TRBJ2-3; D tentatively reads TRBD1 or TRBD2 (5 bases each). Per the germline V gene, CDR1 is MNHNS and CDR2 is SASEGT. V lost 6 bases, J lost 4 bases, and 23 bases lay in between. The CDR3 is 17 residues long. Here the CDR3 DNA reads TGTGCCAGCAGCCCCTTCGGGAACAGGTTTAGAGCAGATACGCAGTATTTT. Amino acid sequence: CASSPFGNRFRADTQYF.

This clonotype was counted a few times. Since a far larger clone is one base different, this is likely a read error. This chain connects TRBV11-2 to TRBJ2-5; 8 bases agree with TRBD2. The CDR3 covers 15 residues. From germline, CDR1 is SGHAT and CDR2 FQNNGV. Trimming took 5 bases from V and 11 from J; bases not matched to a gene: 16. In nucleotides, the CDR3 is TGTGCCAGCAGCCCAGCCAGCGGGAGCTCCCTAGGGCAGTACTTC. This translates into CASSPASGSSLGQYF. Full variable domain (rest looked up from reference TRBV11-2 and TRBJ2-5): EAGVAQSPRYKIIEKRQSVAFWCNPISGHATLYWYQQILGQGPKLLIQFQNNGVVDDSQLPKDRFSAERLKGVDSTLKIQPAKLEDSAVYLCASSPASGSSLGQYFGPGTRLLVL.

This clonotype appeared many times. V is TRBV12-3 or TRBV12-4 and J is TRBJ1-1, with D unresolved. Trimming pared 2 bases from V and 3 bases from J, leaving 13 bases between. The CDR3 sequence is 15 residues long. This CDR3 is CASSLLNNMDTEAFF. For the CDR3, the DNA is TGTGCCAGCAGTTTACTCAACAACATGGACACTGAAGCTTTCTTT.

This clonotype was detected many times. This chain uses TRBV12-3 or TRBV12-4 with TRBJ2-1; TRBD2 matches at 9 bases. This CDR3 contains 15 residues. V shed 2 bases, J shed 8 bases, and the junction held 7 bases outside the gene matches. The CDR3, as DNA: TGTGCCAGCAGTTTAAACCTAGCGGGGTACGATGAGCAGTTCTTC. Translating it yields CASSLNLAGYDEQFF.

This clonotype came up many times. V and J are TRBV6-2 or TRBV6-3 and TRBJ1-1; 9 nucleotides line up with TRBD1. Germline V gene data show CDR1 as MNHEY and CDR2 as SVGEGT. Trimming removed 2 bases from V and 4 bases from J; junction bases left unmatched: 5. This CDR3 has 15 amino acids. For the CDR3, the DNA is TGTGCCAGCAGTTACACACAGGGGGCTGGCACTGAAGCTTTCTTT. This translates into CASSYTQGAGTEAFF.

This clonotype was counted a few times. V and J are TRBV4-1 and TRBJ1-1; D is uncertain. The CDR3 has 15 amino acids. Trimming removed 0 bases from V and 0 bases from J, with 8 bases in between. The germline V gene encodes CDR1 MGHRA and CDR2 YSYEKL. The CDR3 here is CASSQDARVNTEAFF. The CDR3 DNA follows: TGCGCCAGCAGCCAAGATGCCCGGGTGAACACTGAAGCTTTCTTT.

The chain uses TRBV2 and TRBJ2-7, with 8 bases identical to TRBD2. Per germline, CDR1 SNHLY and CDR2 FYNNEI. This CDR3 is 14 amino acids long. V lost 7 bases and J lost 3; bases outside the gene matches: 8. Here the CDR3 DNA reads TGTGCCAGCACAGAGGCGGGACTAGACTACGAGCAGTACTTC. This sequence encodes CASTEAGLDYEQYF.

This clonotype was detected ten times or more. V and J are TRBV6-1 and TRBJ2-1, with unresolved D. Trimming pared 8 bases from V and 4 bases from J, leaving 6 bases between. The CDR3 runs to 11 residues. Germline loops: CDR1 MNHNS, CDR2 SASEGT. This CDR3 is CASSWYNEQFF. DNA for the CDR3: TGTGCCAGCTCCTGGTACAATGAGCAGTTCTTC.